The clone carrying this TCR beta chain was detected once. Per the germline V gene, CDR1 is MDHEN and CDR2 is SYDVKM. V was pared by 3 bases and J by 3 bases, with 5 bases of the junction left unmatched. The CDR3 consists of 15 residues. The data stem from a study of radiotherapy plus CTLA-4 blockade in lung cancer. Method: immunoSEQ multiplex PCR; TCRdb's copy keeps in-frame clones and lacks some. Of around 90,000 clones listed, 83% were seen once; the top ten hold around 0.79%. The source is a human donor with non-small cell lung cancer who had stable disease on radiotherapy plus ipilimumab. The sequencing used peripheral blood, collected from a patient treated with radiotherapy plus ipilimumab. V usage is TRBV28 and J usage is TRBJ2-3; 8 nucleotides align to TRBD2. The CDR3 region is CASSFKSSGTDTQYF. The DNA for the CDR3 is TGTGCCAGCAGTTTTAAGTCTAGCGGGACAGATACGCAGTATTTT.